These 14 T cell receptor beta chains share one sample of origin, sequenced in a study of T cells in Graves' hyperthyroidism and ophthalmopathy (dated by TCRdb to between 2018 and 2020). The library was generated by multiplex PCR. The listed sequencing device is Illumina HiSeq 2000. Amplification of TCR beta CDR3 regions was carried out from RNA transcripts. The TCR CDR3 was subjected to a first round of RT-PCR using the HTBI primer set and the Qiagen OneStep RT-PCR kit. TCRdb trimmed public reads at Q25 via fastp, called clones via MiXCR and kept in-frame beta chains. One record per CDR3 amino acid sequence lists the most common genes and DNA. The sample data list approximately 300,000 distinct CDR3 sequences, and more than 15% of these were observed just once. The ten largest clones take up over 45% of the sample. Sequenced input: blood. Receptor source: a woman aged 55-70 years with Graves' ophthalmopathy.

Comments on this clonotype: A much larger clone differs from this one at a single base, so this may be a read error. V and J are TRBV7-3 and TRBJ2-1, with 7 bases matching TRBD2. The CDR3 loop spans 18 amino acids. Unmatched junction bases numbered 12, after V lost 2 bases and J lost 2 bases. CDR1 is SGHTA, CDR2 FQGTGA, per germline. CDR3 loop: CASSLSGPSGTPYNEQFF. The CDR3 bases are TGTGCCAGCAGCTTATCCGGACCAAGCGGGACCCCCTACAATGAGCAGTTCTTC.

Here the CDR3 reads CASSSRETYEQYF. The CDR3 DNA reads TGTGCCAGTAGTAGCAGGGAAACCTACGAGCAGTACTTC. The J gene is TRBJ2-7, the V gene TRBV19; D perhaps matches TRBD1 (5 bases). V shed 4 bases and J shed 2 bases, with 9 bases lying between them. The CDR3 loop spans 13 amino acids. Germline loops: CDR1 LNHDA, CDR2 SQIVND (reference sequence).

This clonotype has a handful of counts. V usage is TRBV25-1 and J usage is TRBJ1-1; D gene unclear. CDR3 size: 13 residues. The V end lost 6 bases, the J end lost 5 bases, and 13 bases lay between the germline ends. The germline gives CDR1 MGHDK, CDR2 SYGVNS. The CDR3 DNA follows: TGTGCCAGCAGGCCGACGGGAACGACTGAAGCTTTCTTT. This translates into CASRPTGTTEAFF.

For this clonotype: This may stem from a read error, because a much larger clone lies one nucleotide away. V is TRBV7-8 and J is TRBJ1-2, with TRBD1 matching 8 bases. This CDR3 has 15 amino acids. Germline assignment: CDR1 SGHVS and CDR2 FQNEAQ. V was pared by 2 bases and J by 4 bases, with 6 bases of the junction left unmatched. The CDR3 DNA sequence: TGTGCCAGCAGCTTAACCGGACAGGGAAGCTATGGCTACACCTTC. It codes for CASSLTGQGSYGYTF.

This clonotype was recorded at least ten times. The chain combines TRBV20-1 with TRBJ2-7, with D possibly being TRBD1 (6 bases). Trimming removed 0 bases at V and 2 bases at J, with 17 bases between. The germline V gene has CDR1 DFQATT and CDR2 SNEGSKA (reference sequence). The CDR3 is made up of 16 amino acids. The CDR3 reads CSARDWGRQGPYEQYF. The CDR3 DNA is TGCAGTGCTAGAGATTGGGGGCGGCAGGGACCCTACGAGCAGTACTTC.

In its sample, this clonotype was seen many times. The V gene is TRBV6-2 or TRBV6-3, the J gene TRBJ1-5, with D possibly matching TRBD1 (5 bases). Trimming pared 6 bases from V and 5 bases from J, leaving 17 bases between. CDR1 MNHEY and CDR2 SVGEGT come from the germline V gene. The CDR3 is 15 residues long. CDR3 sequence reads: CASRNRRRDDQPQHF. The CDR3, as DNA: TGTGCCAGCAGGAACAGGCGCAGGGACGATCAGCCCCAGCATTTT.

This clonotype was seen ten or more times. The CDR3 DNA reads as TGTGCCAGCAGTTACGGGGAATCCTACGAGCAGTACTTC. Its translation is CASSYGESYEQYF. The chain recombines TRBV6-2 or TRBV6-3 with TRBJ2-7; D remains ambiguous. Germline-derived CDR1 and CDR2 are MNHEY and SVGEGT. Trimming took 2 bases from V and 1 from J, leaving 6 bases between them. The CDR3 extends over 13 amino acids.

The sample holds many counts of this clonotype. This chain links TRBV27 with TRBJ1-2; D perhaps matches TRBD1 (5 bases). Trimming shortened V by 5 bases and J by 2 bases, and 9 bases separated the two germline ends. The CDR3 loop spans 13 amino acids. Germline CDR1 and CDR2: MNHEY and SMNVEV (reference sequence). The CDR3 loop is CASSAGGNYGYTF. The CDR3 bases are TGTGCCAGCAGTGCGGGGGGGAACTATGGCTACACCTTC.

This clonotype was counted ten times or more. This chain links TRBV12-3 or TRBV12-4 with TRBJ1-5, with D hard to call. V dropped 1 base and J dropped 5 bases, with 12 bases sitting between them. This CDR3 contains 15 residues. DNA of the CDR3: TGTGCCAGCAGTTTAGGAGGCACGCATTATCAGCCCCAGCATTTT. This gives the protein CASSLGGTHYQPQHF.

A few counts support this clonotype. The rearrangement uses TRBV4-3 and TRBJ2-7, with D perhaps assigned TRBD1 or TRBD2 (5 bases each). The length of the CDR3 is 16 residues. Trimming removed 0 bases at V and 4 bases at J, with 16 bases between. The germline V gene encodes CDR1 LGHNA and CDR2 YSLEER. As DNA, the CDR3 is TGCGCCAGCAGCCAAGATTACCGGGACCCACTTTACGAGCAGTACTTC. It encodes CASSQDYRDPLYEQYF.

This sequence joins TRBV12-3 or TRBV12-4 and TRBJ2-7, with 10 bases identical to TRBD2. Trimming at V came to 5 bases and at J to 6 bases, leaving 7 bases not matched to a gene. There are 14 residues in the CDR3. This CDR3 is CASSPLAGVGEQYF. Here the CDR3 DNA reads TGTGCCAGCAGTCCCCTAGCGGGAGTGGGCGAGCAGTACTTC.

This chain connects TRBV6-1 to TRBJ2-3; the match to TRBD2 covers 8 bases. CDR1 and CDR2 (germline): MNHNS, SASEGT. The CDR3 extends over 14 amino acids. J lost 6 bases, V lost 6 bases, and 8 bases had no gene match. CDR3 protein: CASRAGAFLDTQYF. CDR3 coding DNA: TGTGCCAGCAGAGCGGGGGCTTTTCTTGATACGCAGTATTTT.

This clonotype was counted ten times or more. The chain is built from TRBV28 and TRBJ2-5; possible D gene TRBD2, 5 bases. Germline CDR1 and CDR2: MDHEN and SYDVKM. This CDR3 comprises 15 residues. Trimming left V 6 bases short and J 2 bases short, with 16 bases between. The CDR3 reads CASSPLGRTQETQYF. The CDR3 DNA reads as TGTGCCAGCAGCCCTTTGGGCCGGACTCAAGAGACCCAGTACTTC.

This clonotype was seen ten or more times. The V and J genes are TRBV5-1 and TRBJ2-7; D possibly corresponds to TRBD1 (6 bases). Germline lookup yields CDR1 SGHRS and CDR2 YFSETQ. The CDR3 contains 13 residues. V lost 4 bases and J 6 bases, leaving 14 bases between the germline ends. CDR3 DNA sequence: TGCGCCAGCAGCCCTGGACAGTGGGGCGAGCAGTACTTC. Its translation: CASSPGQWGEQYF.